What follows is one T cell receptor beta chain and its context. There is no known antigen for this receptor. No base-level quality is on record; no much larger clone is a single base apart. The cohort consisted of 600 to 750 healthy bone marrow donors. Cohort members were all nominally healthy when sampled, although unrecorded immune exposures were likely present. The donor tested CMV seropositive and was one of the 289 seropositive cohort members. A peripheral blood sample was provided by each donor, and peripheral blood mononuclear cells were used for TCR beta sequencing. The Qiagen DNeasy Blood Extraction Kit was used to extract genomic DNA from the blood cell samples. This sample stems from a study of cytomegalovirus exposure and HLA in healthy donors (dated by TCRdb to between 2016 and 2019). At the level of the whole study: In an earlier analysis of 587 of the donors, 250 to 350 Gb of sequence data and some 120 million unique TCR beta sequences from some 170 million T cells were reported. An early release that covered approximately 600 HLA-typed donors contained about 300 gigabases of sequencing data and 85 million to 100 million unique TCR sequences. Among the 398 genotyped donors, under 90% belonged to the genetic ancestry cluster associated with self-reported Caucasian donors. The study was designed to test whether signatures of past pathogen exposure could be identified by cataloging public T cell receptors. The study used immunosequencing to profile the T cell repertoires of around 600 subjects and linked those repertoires to cytomegalovirus serostatus. In addition to the first cohort of 650 to 800 subjects, a separate validation cohort of over 90 different subjects was used. The study combined high-throughput TCR immunosequencing, statistical association of individual TCRs with disease status, and machine learning to predict cytomegalovirus infection status. A later analysis re-examined previously published TCR beta repertoires from about 670 donors and added high-resolution HLA genotyping to investigate patterns of TCR occurrence. In the later analysis, no new phenotypic data were used to find candidate immune exposures; instead, reliance was placed on TCR beta sequences and their occurrence across donors. An earlier analysis of 587 of the donors used high-throughput TCR beta sequencing to judge whether each TCR beta V gene segment behaved as functional or pseudogenic. Donor age, sex, ethnicity and CMV serostatus were compiled together with the repertoire data. A later genetic analysis took genome-wide SNP genotypes for about 55% of the roughly 700 donors and used that subset as a discovery cohort. All discovery cohort repertoires had been generated using a single sequencing platform. HLA typing covered class I and class II loci at four-digit resolution. The number of typed donors differed by locus: roughly 620-640 for A, B, C, DRB1 and DQB1; 500 to 550 for DQA1; around 580 for DPA1; and roughly 470 for DPB1. A handful of DR-DQ haplotypes were treated as single units for association and clustering because of strong linkage in the cohort. Among around 400 genotyped donors of the cohort, an average of around 250,000 unique TCR beta nucleotide sequences was sequenced per donor, of which about 19% were non-productive.

The library was made by the immunoSEQ multiplex PCR assay. For the multiplex PCR, a mixture combining 60 forward primers for TCR Vbeta segments and 13 reverse primers for TCR Jbeta segments was used. The CDR3 region of rearranged TCR beta genes was amplified from genomic DNA by a multiplex PCR assay. Amplified TCR beta libraries were sequenced as 87-base-pair reads on the Illumina HiSeq System. For the original study's pipeline: In a later analysis, tens of millions of unique TCR beta chains were counted across the 500 to 850 repertoires, and about 10 million of these chains were shared by at least two donors. Raw reads were error-corrected and collapsed into unique sequences by a nearest-neighbor algorithm in which closely related sequences were merged to remove PCR and sequencing errors. Alignment of CDR3 sequences to IMGT reference sequences was used to assign V, D and J gene segments. For a sequence to be retained, at least a six-nucleotide match to both a V gene segment and a J gene segment was required. A rearrangement was called productive if the CDR3 had no stop codons and remained in frame with V and J, and every other rearrangement was called non-productive. CDR3 was defined according to IMGT convention as the region running from the second conserved V-encoded cysteine to the conserved J-encoded phenylalanine. The earlier analysis of some 540 of the donors excluded any sequence lacking an unambiguous match to a single V gene segment. In an earlier analysis of approximately 550 of the donors, V segments were called functional above 56.7% productive rearrangements and were called segregating when the between-donor standard deviation exceeded 5%. A statistical classification framework was built for diagnosing cytomegalovirus status from the catalog of TCR beta chain sequences. V and J gene assignment, in a later analysis, came from comparing TCR nucleotide sequences with IMGT/GENE-DB human TR gene sequences. The TCRdist pipeline was used in a later analysis to assign CDR3 sequences and most-parsimonious VDJ recombination scenarios. A later analysis defined each TCR beta chain by its CDR3 amino acid sequence plus V-gene family, and excluded reads lacking a unique V-gene family. In a later analysis, a few hundred highly shared, low-generation-probability nucleotide sequences were removed to address suspected cross-contamination and a sequencing artifact. In a later analysis, a clonal expansion index was calculated for each public chain from normalized within-repertoire ranks of inferred template counts. A later analysis computed generation probabilities with a VDJ recombination model fitted to out-of-frame rearrangements, and checked the results against IGoR. In a later analysis, TCR-TCR, TCR-HLA and TCR-CMV co-occurrence was scored with hypergeometric tests, and a repertoire-size bias correction was applied to TCR pairs. To estimate false discovery rates, a later analysis permuted the HLA or CMV assignments 20 times. In a later analysis, co-occurring TCRs were grouped using DBSCAN, and TCRdist sequence similarity was added for clustering within HLA-allele-positive subsets. Co-occurrence clustering excluded repertoires with fewer than 30,000 or more than 120,000 public chains, plus five with anomalous nucleotide sharing. Sourced from immuneACCESS, this table was stored by TCRdb with only in-frame sequences that have V and J called. A share of the clones is absent; for the studies checked, an unresolved V gene accounts for under half, and the remainder has no known explanation. For V, J and clone size, that table is used; D and trimming come from the DNA. This sample has approximately 160,000 clones in its table, and roughly 86% of those were observed once. In total, the top ten clones hold 4.5% to 5.5% of the sample.

The study at large found these results: Because HLA typing was unavailable for some donors at each locus, only the typed subset was used in association tests. The classifier was reported to diagnose cytomegalovirus status with high specificity and sensitivity in both the original and validation cohorts. Linkage disequilibrium might explain the correlated functional status among segregating V segments, but an unknown experimental factor could not be excluded. The cohort was sequenced for TCR beta chains only, and without alpha or paired-chain data the features that could be detected were limited. A later analysis found that most CMV-associated TCR beta chains appeared HLA-restricted, with HLA associations seemingly driven largely by CMV exposure. Across donors, most TCR sequences were observed very rarely, whereas some public TCRs were present in many individuals. Some 16 rarely observed V segments, including chromosome 9 orphons, were excluded from the earlier analysis of just under 600 of the donors because counts were too low. In a later analysis, several top co-occurrence clusters were reported to appear linked to parvovirus B19, influenza, CMV and Epstein-Barr virus. In an earlier analysis of about 600 of the donors, most TCR beta V segments appeared in productive rearrangements about 87% or about 30% of the time, broadly matching IMGT annotations. The sequencing pipeline was judged likely to have produced a cluster of highly shared sequence variants as a technical artifact. In a later genetic analysis, fewer N-insertions in productive TCRs were reported among donors in an Asian-associated ancestry cluster than the roughly 700-donor mean. A further reported finding was that TCR beta sequences accurately predicted the HLA-A and HLA-B alleles for most subjects in the first cohort. The authors suggested that the approach could potentially be generalized to other disease states and immunological phenotypes. Specific HLA alleles were associated with some 15,000 TCR beta sequences at a false discovery rate of 0.05 in a later analysis. The presence/absence analyses assumed that sequencing depth was roughly uniform across donors, and that assumption may not be true. CMV serostatus was the only immune exposure information available for the cohort. The study gave a list of under 200 TCR beta chains associated with cytomegalovirus. When HLA alleles, especially DR and DQ, strongly co-occurred, TCR associations were difficult to assign to individual alleles. A later analysis found that TCR association rates varied across HLA loci, with DRB1 alleles showing the most associated TCRs and HLA-C alleles the fewest. The 87-base-pair reads could not distinguish some IMGT-functional V segments, including TRBV6-2 and TRBV6-3, so those segments were excluded. A few of the identified cytomegalovirus-associated TCR beta chains were confirmed in vitro to be specific for cytomegalovirus antigens. V-gene and J-gene trimming of TCR beta chains was associated with a missense DCLRE1C variant in a later genetic analysis, and the association was replicated in an independent cohort. A later analysis found that HLA-associated TCR beta chains were more clonally expanded and had lower generation probabilities than equally common non-associated chains.

Reading the germline V gene gives CDR1 SQVTM and CDR2 ANQGSEA. For this chain, trimming is 7 bases at the V end and 7 bases at the J end, and the number of junction bases without a gene match is 3. Its CDR3 holds 10 amino acids, cysteine through phenylalanine. Just CDR3 DNA is preserved here, 30 bases in frame from base 1. The TCR originated in a girl aged 10-17 years in good health and CMV-seropositive. The material sequenced was PBMCs. The chain links TRBV29-1 with TRBJ2-7; 8 junctional bases match TRBD1. At the DNA level, the sequence is TGCAGCGCCACAGGGGGGGAGCAGTACTTC. The translation is CSATGGEQYF.